A single T cell receptor (beta chain) is shown here with its context. The antigen is undetermined. Measured with immunoSEQ multiplex PCR; TCRdb has only the in-frame clones, and not every one. The data contain 60,000 or so clones, approximately 80% of them singletons. The CDR3 has 15 residues. Trimming took off 6 bases at V and 2 bases at J, with 11 bases between the two ends. Germline CDR1 and CDR2: MNHNY and SVGAGI (reference sequence). No infections or other immune events were documented during collection. This record belongs to a study of identifying expanded T cells in peripheral blood. Study-wide findings and caveats: Differentially abundant clones: roughly 1.2 between replicates, 15 to 17 at roughly 13 days, approximately 18 at four. Variance in clone template counts between approximately two-week samples significantly increased with total template count across all healthy donors.

The origin of this receptor is a person aged 18-69 years in good health. The sequencing sample was made of blood. J is TRBJ1-6 and V is TRBV6-6; D gene uncertain. The chain's CDR3 is CASRVGEAYNSPLHF. The DNA of the CDR3 is TGTGCCAGCAGAGTTGGTGAGGCCTATAATTCACCCCTCCACTTT.